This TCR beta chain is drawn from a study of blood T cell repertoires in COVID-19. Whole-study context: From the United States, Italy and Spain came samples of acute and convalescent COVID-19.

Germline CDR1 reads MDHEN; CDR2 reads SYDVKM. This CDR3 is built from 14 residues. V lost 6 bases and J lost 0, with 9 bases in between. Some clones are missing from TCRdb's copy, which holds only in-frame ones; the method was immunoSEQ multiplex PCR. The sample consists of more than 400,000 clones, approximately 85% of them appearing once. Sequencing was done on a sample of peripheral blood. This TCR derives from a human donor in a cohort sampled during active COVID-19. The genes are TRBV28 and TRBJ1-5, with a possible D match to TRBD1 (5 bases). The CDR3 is CASRGPGSNQPQHF. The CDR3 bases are TGTGCCAGCAGGGGGCCGGGTAGCAATCAGCCCCAGCATTTT.